The 17 T cell receptor beta chains given below trace back to one sample, sequenced in a study of blood T cell repertoires in COVID-19. TCRdb's table, derived via immunoSEQ multiplex PCR, lists solely in-frame clones and lacks some. The sample has 120,000 or so clones, 76% seen once. The sample comprised peripheral blood. The receptors come from a woman of 80 years or more with acute or convalescent COVID-19.

This clone appeared once. The chain recombines TRBV6-8 with TRBJ2-7; 11 positions agree with TRBD2. The CDR3 extends over 20 amino acids. Germline V gives CDR1 MNHGY, CDR2 SAAAGT. With 7 bases clipped from V and 0 bases from J, the junction kept 20 bases outside the gene matches. The CDR3 bases are TGTGCCAGCACTATCTCTCTGGGACTAGCGGTCCAACTCAGCTCCTACGAGCAGTACTTC. Encoded protein: CASTISLGLAVQLSSYEQYF.

This clone was counted a few times. This sequence joins TRBV9 and TRBJ2-1, with TRBD2 matching over 8 bases. The CDR3 loop spans 17 amino acids. Trimming cost V 4 bases and J 1 base; bases outside gene matches: 10. Looked up from germline, CDR1 is SGDLS and CDR2 is YYNGEE. CDR3 amino acids: CASSPLTLAGSYNEQFF. The CDR3 DNA sequence: TGTGCCAGCAGCCCCCTCACCCTAGCGGGTTCCTACAATGAGCAGTTCTTC.

The chain joins TRBV11-3 to TRBJ2-2; 7 bases line up with TRBD1. The CDR3 extends over 14 amino acids. Germline V gene sequence: CDR1 SGHNT, CDR2 YENEEA. Germline trimming cut 2 bases from V and 3 bases from J; bases unmatched to any gene: 0. CDR3 nucleotides: TGTGCCAGCAGCTTACAGGGGGACACCGGGGAGCTGTTTTTT. Its translation: CASSLQGDTGELFF.

The chain has TRBV5-1 and TRBJ2-3; D is perhaps TRBD1 (5 bases). CDR1 is SGHRS and CDR2 is YFSETQ in the germline V gene. Trimming took off 1 base at V and 6 bases at J, with 21 bases between the two ends. The CDR3 spans 17 residues. This CDR3 is CASSLTFGHLNPDTQYF. As DNA, the CDR3 is TGCGCCAGCAGCTTGACCTTCGGACACCTAAACCCGGATACGCAGTATTTT.

This chain uses TRBV6-5 with TRBJ1-1; D is uncertain. CDR3 length equals 11 residues. V dropped 6 bases and J dropped 2 bases, with 4 bases sitting between them. Germline CDR1 is MNHEY and CDR2 is SVGAGI. The chain's CDR3 is CASRRNTEAFF. The CDR3 nucleotides read TGTGCCAGCAGGAGAAACACTGAAGCTTTCTTT.

The rearrangement joins TRBV5-4 to TRBJ1-2, with 7 bases fitting TRBD1. The CDR3 totals 14 residues. V lost 0 bases, J lost 4 bases, and 3 bases stayed unmatched. Germline V lookup: CDR1 SGHNT, CDR2 YYREEE (reference sequence). The CDR3 here is CASSLGGQVYGYTF. CDR3 in DNA: TGTGCCAGCAGCTTGGGTGGACAGGTCTATGGCTACACCTTC.

A few counts support this clone. This chain connects TRBV7-8 to TRBJ2-1, with 16 positions matching TRBD2. J lost 5 bases, V lost 5 bases, and 6 bases had no gene match. The CDR3 has 17 amino acids. The germline CDR1 and CDR2 sequences are SGHVS and FQNEAQ. CDR3 DNA sequence: TGTGCCAGCAGCGCGGGACTAGCGGGAGGGAGGGACAATGAGCAGTTCTTC. Its translation is CASSAGLAGGRDNEQFF.

The gene calls are TRBV7-6 and TRBJ2-7; 12 nucleotides agree with TRBD1. Per the germline V gene, CDR1 is SGHVS and CDR2 is FNYEAQ. V lost 6 bases to trimming and J lost 0 bases; unmatched junction nucleotides: 3. This CDR3 is 15 amino acids long. CDR3 nucleotides: TGTGCCAGCAGATCGGGACAGGGGGCCTCCTACGAGCAGTACTTC. Translating gives CASRSGQGASYEQYF.

This rearrangement joins TRBV11-2 to TRBJ2-5, with a weak D call TRBD2 (5 bases). In germline, CDR1 is SGHAT, CDR2 FQNNGV. The CDR3 length is 13 residues. V was cut by 7 bases and J by 5 bases, with 14 bases left in between. CDR3 sequence (DNA): TGTGCCAGCACCCCCGGGAATGAGGAGACCCAGTACTTC. Protein: CASTPGNEETQYF.

The chain recombines TRBV28 with TRBJ1-2; a possible D gene is TRBD1 (6 bases). V lost 3 bases and J 5 bases, leaving 7 bases between the germline ends. The CDR3 has 12 amino acids. Germline V CDR1 and CDR2: MDHEN, SYDVKM. The CDR3 DNA sequence: TGTGCCAGCAGTTTGCAGGGGTATGGCTACACCTTC. Protein: CASSLQGYGYTF.

The V call is TRBV28, the J call TRBJ2-3; 7 nucleotides line up with TRBD2. J lost 2 bases, V lost 11 bases, and 7 bases had no gene match. The CDR3 runs 13 residues. CDR1 MDHEN and CDR2 SYDVKM come from the germline V gene. The CDR3 loop reads CAEGSGDTDTQYF. The CDR3 coding sequence is TGTGCCGAGGGGAGCGGGGACACAGATACGCAGTATTTT.

V and J are TRBV30 and TRBJ2-5; TRBD1 is a possible D gene (5 bases). From germline, CDR1 is GTSNPN and CDR2 SVGIG (reference sequence). The CDR3 is made up of 15 amino acids. V dropped 1 base and J dropped 2 bases, with 14 bases sitting between them. The DNA for the CDR3 is TGTGCCTGGAGTGCTCCCGTGACAGCACAAGAGACCCAGTACTTC. It codes for CAWSAPVTAQETQYF.

V gene TRBV5-1 combines with J gene TRBJ1-1; TRBD1 might be the D (5 bases). Germline assignment: CDR1 SGHRS and CDR2 YFSETQ. The CDR3 contains 15 residues. Trimming left V 2 bases short and J 4 bases short, with 15 bases between. CDR3 residues: CASSLGGVSGTEAFF. The DNA for the CDR3 is TGCGCCAGCAGCTTAGGAGGGGTGTCGGGCACTGAAGCTTTCTTT.

V is TRBV5-1 and J is TRBJ1-3, with D possibly matching TRBD1 (5 bases). CDR1 is SGHRS and CDR2 is YFSETQ in the germline V gene. V lost 5 bases and J lost 0, with 6 bases in between. CDR3 length equals 13 residues. This chain's CDR3 is CASSQGSGNTIYF. CDR3 DNA sequence: TGCGCCAGCAGTCAGGGCTCTGGAAACACCATATATTTT.

The chain carries TRBV3-1 (or the pseudogene TRBV3-2) and TRBJ1-2; no firm D call. The length of the CDR3 is 15 residues. Between the trimmed V and J ends, which lost 0 bases and 4 bases, there was a span of 12 bases. Germline V lookup: CDR1 LGHDT, CDR2 YNNKEL (reference sequence). The CDR3: CASSQDWEGTYGYTF. The CDR3 DNA sequence: TGTGCCAGCAGCCAAGATTGGGAGGGTACCTATGGCTACACCTTC.

This chain uses TRBV4-1 with TRBJ2-5, with D uncertain. Germline CDR1 reads MGHRA; CDR2 reads YSYEKL. The CDR3 length is 14 residues. Trimming removed 1 base at V and 1 base at J, with 7 bases between. CDR3 sequence: CASSQGRSQETQYF. In nucleotides, the CDR3 is TGCGCCAGCAGCCAAGGGCGGAGCCAAGAGACCCAGTACTTC.

This clone turned up a few times. The CDR3 DNA is TGTGCCAGCAGTATGACCCCCGGGAAGGCCGGGGAGCTGTTTTTT. Translation: CASSMTPGKAGELFF. The rearrangement uses TRBV25-1 and TRBJ2-2, with D possibly being TRBD2 (5 bases). The germline CDR1 and CDR2 sequences are MGHDK and SYGVNS. The CDR3 runs to 15 residues. V was shortened by 5 bases and J by 6 bases, with 16 bases between the two germline ends. Supplemented by reference TRBV25-1 and TRBJ2-2, the full variable domain reads EADIYQTPRYLVIGTGKKITLECSQTMGHDKMYWYQQDPGMELHLIHYSYGVNSTEKGDLSSESTVSRIRTEHFPLTLESARPSHTSQYLCASSMTPGKAGELFFGEGSRLTVL.